Included here is one T cell receptor (beta chain) sequence, with context. Its antigen is unidentified. PCR used 60 Vbeta primers and 13 Jbeta primers. Clones were sequenced by immunoSEQ multiplex PCR, and TCRdb holds only the in-frame ones, with some missing. Of roughly 220,000 clones detected, roughly 70% appear once; the ten largest clones hold about 3%. The sample comes from a study of cytomegalovirus exposure and HLA in healthy donors. Overall study results and limits: In a later analysis, at a false discovery rate of 0.05, under 20,000 TCR beta sequences matched HLA alleles.

V was shortened by 0 bases and J by 2 bases, with 8 bases between the two germline ends. The germline CDR1 and CDR2 sequences are MGHRA and YSYEKL. CDR3 length: 16 residues. The clonotype was recovered from a man aged 35 to 55 in good health and CMV-seropositive. V and J are TRBV4-1 and TRBJ2-6; the D is unclear. The source material was PBMCs. Here the CDR3 DNA reads TGCGCCAGCAGCCAAGAGCCACAGCCTGGGGCCAACGTCCTGACTTTC. It translates to CASSQEPQPGANVLTF.